Included here is one TCR beta chain sequence, with context. Its cognate antigen is unknown. Extraction and reverse transcription of RNA yielded cDNA as the sequencing template. The assay was immunoSEQ multiplex PCR, and TCRdb's table has in-frame clones only and misses some. Here the sample spans 150,000 or so clones, 55% being singletons. The data derive from a study of CD8+ T cells in alopecia areata. Study-level results: More clonal than normal scalp was lesional scalp, particularly alopecia totalis/universalis.

Per germline, CDR1 SNHLY and CDR2 FYNNEI. V was cut by 5 bases and J by 7 bases, with 11 bases left in between. The CDR3 is made up of 13 amino acids. Sorting separated CD4+ and CD8+ T cells out of PBMCs. The sequence was collected from a human donor in good health. The specimen was CD4+ T cells sorted from blood. The genes are TRBV2 and TRBJ1-4; D gene uncertain. CDR3 loop: CASSLGPGEKLFF. In DNA form, the CDR3 reads TGTGCCAGCAGTCTCGGTCCCGGTGAAAAACTGTTTTTT.